A single sample gave rise to the 12 T cell receptor beta chains below, sequenced in a study of T-cell reconstitution after alpha-beta-depleted transplantation in children. Unique molecular identifiers featured in how the TCRbeta library was prepared. TCRdb itself ran the PCR reads through MiXCR, one entry per CDR3 protein. The sample carries approximately 240,000 distinct CDR3 sequences, 9.7% recorded once. This specimen was PBMCs from the stem cell graft donor, taken from the stem cell graft. These receptor sequences come from a human donor who donated a stem cell graft to a child with SCID.

About this clonotype: A clone one base away is much larger, so this may be a read error. V gene TRBV5-1 combines with J gene TRBJ1-6, with 10 bases lining up with TRBD1. This CDR3 contains 14 residues. Germline-derived CDR1 and CDR2 are SGHRS and YFSETQ. The CDR3 nucleotides are TGCGCCATCAGCTCCGGGACAGGGGATTCACCCCTCCACTTT. It translates to CAISSGTGDSPLHF.

To note about this clonotype: A much larger clone differs from this one at a single base, so this may be a read error. DNA for the CDR3: TGCAGTGCCAATAGACAGGGAACCTATGGCTACCCCTTC. This translates into CSANRQGTYGYPF. The chain joins TRBV20-1 to TRBJ1-2; 7 bases are a match to TRBD1. Germline V gene sequence: CDR1 DFQATT, CDR2 SNEGSKA (reference sequence). CDR3 length equals 13 residues.

This clonotype came up many times. This rearrangement joins TRBV20-1 to TRBJ2-4, with D unresolved. Germline V gene data show CDR1 as DFQATT and CDR2 as SNEGSKA (reference sequence). Trimming removed 1 base at V and 0 bases at J, with 10 bases between. The CDR3 contains 15 residues. The CDR3 reads CSARVDGAAKNIQYF. DNA of the CDR3: TGCAGTGCTAGAGTGGACGGAGCAGCCAAAAACATTCAGTACTTC.

The V and J genes are TRBV24-1 and TRBJ2-7; 7 nucleotides match TRBD2. This CDR3 comprises 17 residues. J lost 2 bases, V lost 1 base, and 10 bases had no gene match. Germline V lookup: CDR1 KGHDR, CDR2 SFDVKD. The CDR3 region is CATSDFGGAGDTYEQYF. Written as DNA, the CDR3 is TGTGCCACCAGTGATTTCGGAGGGGCGGGAGATACCTACGAGCAGTACTTC.

Remarks on this clonotype: A read error may be the cause here, since a much bigger clone is one base away. The rearrangement uses TRBV18 and TRBJ1-1; a possible D gene is TRBD1 (5 bases). Germline V gene lookup returns CDR1 KGHSH and CDR2 LQKENI. V was trimmed by 4 bases and J by 0 bases, leaving 12 bases between them. CDR3 length equals 15 residues. The CDR3 protein is CASSQSTEMNTEAFF. Written as DNA, the CDR3 is TGTGCCAGCTCACAATCGACAGAGATGAACACTGAAGCTTTCTTT.

This chain joins TRBV20-1 and TRBJ1-4; tentatively, D is TRBD1 (6 bases). Germline CDR1 is DFQATT and CDR2 is SNEGSKA (reference sequence). The CDR3 length is 13 residues. Trimming took off 3 bases at V and 8 bases at J, with 13 bases between the two ends. The CDR3 nucleotides are TGCAGTGCTAGCAGGGGCGTCAGGGAAAAACTGTTTTTT. This codes for CSASRGVREKLFF.

The gene calls are TRBV4-2 and TRBJ2-3; D is perhaps TRBD1 (6 bases). Per germline, CDR1 LGHNA and CDR2 YNFKEQ. This CDR3 region has 17 residues. V was shortened by 4 bases and J by 1 base, with 18 bases between the two germline ends. CDR3 DNA sequence: TGTGCCAGCAGCCCACCGGGCAGGACAGAGCGCACAGATACGCAGTATTTT. It translates to CASSPPGRTERTDTQYF.

This chain links TRBV4-3 with TRBJ2-3, with 7 bases matching TRBD1. Unmatched junction bases numbered 3, after V lost 3 bases and J lost 0 bases. CDR3 length equals 15 residues. Germline values: CDR1 LGHNA, CDR2 YSLEER. The CDR3 DNA reads TGCGCCAGCAGCCACGCGACAGGGAGCACAGATACGCAGTATTTT. This sequence encodes CASSHATGSTDTQYF.

This clonotype has a count of ten or more. The V and J genes are TRBV5-6 and TRBJ2-1; 12 bases fit TRBD2. Trimming at V came to 4 bases and at J to 3 bases, leaving 5 bases not matched to a gene. The CDR3 loop spans 16 amino acids. Germline assignment: CDR1 SGHDT and CDR2 YYEEEE. This chain's CDR3 is CASSELAGGLYNEQFF. The CDR3 bases are TGTGCCAGCAGCGAACTAGCGGGGGGCCTCTACAATGAGCAGTTCTTC.

The V call is TRBV12-3 or TRBV12-4, the J call TRBJ2-7; 10 bases fit TRBD1. The V and J ends lost 6 bases and 3 bases, in that order; junction bases with no gene match: 5. The CDR3 loop spans 14 amino acids. The DNA for the CDR3 is TGTGCCAGCAGATACCGGGACAGGGGCTACGAGCAGTACTTC. It specifies CASRYRDRGYEQYF.

Comment on this clonotype: This may be a read error: a much more frequent sequence differs by one nucleotide. The CDR3 does not close with the conserved phenylalanine or tryptophan, likely indicating a read error. This sequence joins TRBV6-1 and TRBJ2-1; TRBD2 matches 9 bases. Germline values: CDR1 MNHNS, CDR2 SASEGT. CDR3 length: 15 residues. Trimming took 6 bases from V and 6 from J; bases not matched to a gene: 9. The CDR3 nucleotides are TGTGCCAGCAGCAGCGGGATAGCGGGGGCCAATGAGCAGTTCTGC. This gives the protein CASSSGIAGANEQFC.

This clonotype has at least ten counts. The CDR3 region is CASSHFGQGRGGTQYF. CDR3 nucleotide sequence: TGTGCCAGCAGTCATTTCGGACAGGGCCGGGGGGGTACGCAGTATTTT. The gene calls are TRBV7-2 and TRBJ2-3; D might be TRBD1 or TRBD2, each matching 8 bases. The CDR3 is 16 amino acids. V was pared by 6 bases and J by 8 bases, with 24 bases between. Germline V lookup: CDR1 SGHTA, CDR2 FQGNSA.